These 32 T cell receptor beta chains share one sample of origin, sequenced in a study of cytomegalovirus exposure and HLA in healthy donors. Vbeta (60) and Jbeta (13) primers were used in the PCR. Measured with immunoSEQ multiplex PCR; TCRdb has only the in-frame clones, and not every one. The repertoire holds under 200,000 clones, with more than 70% as singletons. The sequenced sample consisted of PBMCs. These receptors were taken from a boy aged 2 to 9 in good health and CMV-seronegative.

The rearrangement joins TRBV6-5 to TRBJ2-4; 12 bases match TRBD1. The junction had 2 bases not matched to a gene; V was cut back by 4 bases and J by 7 bases. Germline CDR1 is MNHEY and CDR2 is SVGAGI. This CDR3 comprises 14 residues. The CDR3 nucleotides read TGTGCCAGCAGTTCCGGGACAGGGGGCAACATTCAGTACTTC. Translated: CASSSGTGGNIQYF.

V usage is TRBV11-3 and J usage is TRBJ2-2, with TRBD1 as a possible D gene (6 bases). There are 13 residues in the CDR3. Between the trimmed V and J ends, which lost 5 bases and 8 bases, there was a span of 12 bases. Germline-derived CDR1 and CDR2 are SGHNT and YENEEA. The CDR3 spells CASSPRGGGELFF. CDR3 nucleotide sequence: TGTGCCAGCAGCCCCCGAGGGGGTGGGGAGCTGTTTTTT.

This chain joins TRBV19 and TRBJ1-2; D is ambiguous. Trimming took 1 base from V and 4 from J, leaving 13 bases between them. The CDR3 covers 15 residues. Germline V lookup: CDR1 LNHDA, CDR2 SQIVND (reference sequence). The CDR3 is CASSIGERGGYGYTF. CDR3 nucleotide sequence: TGTGCCAGTAGTATAGGGGAACGAGGAGGCTATGGCTACACCTTC.

The CDR3 DNA reads TGTGCCAGCACCTCGGTCAGGGGCGGGGAGCTGTTTTTT. This gives the protein CASTSVRGGELFF. The chain employs TRBV28 and TRBJ2-2; tentatively, D is TRBD1 (6 bases). The V end lost 7 bases, the J end lost 7 bases, and 13 bases lay between the germline ends. The germline V gene encodes CDR1 MDHEN and CDR2 SYDVKM. The CDR3 runs 13 residues.

The J gene is TRBJ1-1, the V gene TRBV6-5; a weak D match, TRBD1 (6 bases). The CDR3 contains 12 residues. CDR1 MNHEY and CDR2 SVGAGI come from the germline V gene. V lost 2 bases and J 6 bases, leaving 7 bases between the germline ends. Here the CDR3 reads CASSYGTSEAFF. Written as DNA, the CDR3 is TGTGCCAGCAGTTACGGGACATCTGAAGCTTTCTTT.

V and J are TRBV7-2 and TRBJ2-3; 8 nucleotides agree with TRBD2. V was clipped by 5 bases and J by 4 bases; unmatched bases: 11. The CDR3 is made up of 16 amino acids. Germline-derived CDR1 and CDR2 are SGHTA and FQGNSA. The CDR3 coding sequence is TGTGCCAGCAGCCAGGCAGCGGGAGAAGTTGCAGATACGCAGTATTTT. This encodes CASSQAAGEVADTQYF.

This clone was seen once. The rearrangement links TRBV18 to TRBJ2-7, with 8 bases that match TRBD2. The CDR3 covers 18 residues. After removal of 3 bases from V and 3 bases from J, the junction contained 16 bases not matched to a gene. Per the germline V gene, CDR1 is KGHSH and CDR2 is LQKENI. Here the CDR3 DNA reads TGTGCCAGCTCACCCCCGATGGATAGCGGGAATTGGCTCTACGAGCAGTACTTC. Translating it yields CASSPPMDSGNWLYEQYF.

The CDR3 protein is CASSDKGVSTDTQYF. CDR3 nucleotides: TGTGCCAGCAGTGATAAGGGGGTTAGCACAGATACGCAGTATTTT. This chain uses TRBV6-4 with TRBJ2-3; D is possibly TRBD1 (6 bases). CDR1 and CDR2 (germline): MRHNA, SNTAGT. Trimming took 3 bases from V and 0 from J, leaving 10 bases between them. The length of the CDR3 is 15 residues.

The CDR3 DNA reads as TGTGCCAGCAGTGAATACGGCCGGTCACTAAACTACGAGCAGTACTTC. Translation gives CASSEYGRSLNYEQYF. The chain combines TRBV6-1 with TRBJ2-7; no reliable D call. This CDR3 has 16 amino acids. Looked up from germline, CDR1 is MNHNS and CDR2 is SASEGT. V dropped 2 bases and J dropped 3 bases, with 17 bases sitting between them.

This clone appeared a single time. The genes are TRBV30 and TRBJ2-5; TRBD1 matches at 7 bases. The better agreement between TRBJ2-7 and the DNA end casts doubt on the J call. CDR1 is GTSNPN, CDR2 SVGIG, per germline (reference sequence). CDR3 size: 12 residues. The CDR3 region is CAWTGGSYEQYF. CDR3 DNA: TGTGCCTGGACAGGGGGCTCCTACGAGCAGTACTTC.

J is TRBJ1-2 and V is TRBV6-5, with D possibly matching TRBD1 (6 bases). The CDR3 has 13 residues. Germline CDR1 reads MNHEY; CDR2 reads SVGAGI. V lost 2 bases and J 5 bases, leaving 9 bases between the germline ends. The CDR3 is CASSYDRTYGYTF. The CDR3 bases are TGTGCCAGCAGTTACGACAGGACGTATGGCTACACCTTC.

The chain carries TRBV5-1 and TRBJ2-5, with D tentatively TRBD2 (6 bases). This CDR3 is built from 14 residues. Germline lookup yields CDR1 SGHRS and CDR2 YFSETQ. V lost 0 bases to trimming and J lost 8 bases, with 14 bases between them. The DNA for the CDR3 is TGCGCCAGCAGCTTGGGCGTTAGCGGAGCAACCCAGTACTTC. It encodes CASSLGVSGATQYF.

The chain has TRBV5-4 and TRBJ2-5; 7 nucleotides agree with TRBD2. The CDR3 is 15 residues long. V lost 0 bases and J lost 2; bases outside the gene matches: 4. CDR1 and CDR2 (germline): SGHNT, YYREEE (reference sequence). The CDR3 reads CASSLVTSRQETQYF. As DNA, the CDR3 is TGTGCCAGCAGCTTGGTGACTAGCAGACAAGAGACCCAGTACTTC.

This clone showed up just once. The rearrangement uses TRBV29-1 and TRBJ1-4; D gene uncertain. Germline V CDR1 and CDR2: SQVTM, ANQGSEA. Trimming cost V 0 bases and J 7 bases, with 3 bases left between them. The CDR3 spans 11 residues. This CDR3 is CSVEDSEKLFF. CDR3 sequence (DNA): TGCAGCGTTGAAGACAGTGAAAAACTGTTTTTT.

The chain is built from TRBV4-1 and TRBJ2-7; 7 bases map to TRBD2. The germline V gene has CDR1 MGHRA and CDR2 YSYEKL. V lost 1 base to trimming and J lost 6 bases; unmatched junction nucleotides: 6. The CDR3 is 14 amino acids. The CDR3 region has the DNA TGCGCCAGCAGCCAAGGGGGGGGAGGATCCGAGCAGTACTTC. Its protein product is CASSQGGGGSEQYF.

The rearrangement links TRBV29-1 to TRBJ2-7, with 9 bases aligning to TRBD2. CDR1 is SQVTM and CDR2 is ANQGSEA in the germline V gene. This CDR3 contains 12 residues. Trimming at V came to 7 bases and at J to 4 bases, leaving 5 bases not matched to a gene. The CDR3 DNA reads TGCAGCGCTTCTAGCGGGATGTACGAGCAGTACTTC. Residues: CSASSGMYEQYF.

V gene TRBV6-6 combines with J gene TRBJ2-7; 8 bases fit TRBD1. The germline gives CDR1 MNHNY, CDR2 SVGAGI (reference sequence). Trimming removed 0 bases from V and 3 bases from J; junction bases left unmatched: 7. This CDR3 is built from 16 residues. CDR3 sequence reads: CASSYSAETGDYEQYF. DNA of the CDR3: TGTGCCAGCAGTTACTCCGCAGAGACAGGGGACTACGAGCAGTACTTC.

The chain recombines TRBV6-4 with TRBJ2-1, with D perhaps TRBD1 (6 bases). With 10 bases removed from V and 3 bases from J, the gap between germline ends came to 13 bases. CDR3 size: 13 residues. Germline V gene data show CDR1 as MRHNA and CDR2 as SNTAGT. CDR3 sequence reads: CATRGGRYNEQFF. The CDR3 coding sequence is TGTGCCACTCGAGGGGGACGCTACAATGAGCAGTTCTTC.

The rearrangement uses TRBV11-2 and TRBJ2-7; 10 bases match TRBD1. The V and J ends lost 5 bases and 2 bases, in that order; junction bases with no gene match: 3. CDR3 size: 14 residues. CDR1 is SGHAT and CDR2 is FQNNGV in the germline V gene. The CDR3 loop reads CASSRTGGTYEQYF. Written as DNA, the CDR3 is TGTGCCAGCAGCCGGACAGGGGGTACCTACGAGCAGTACTTC.

This clone has only one observation. The chain is built from TRBV5-1 and TRBJ2-1; 7 bases are shared with TRBD1. The junction had 13 bases not matched to a gene; V was cut back by 6 bases and J by 4 bases. The germline V gene has CDR1 SGHRS and CDR2 YFSETQ. The CDR3 length is 16 residues. The CDR3 loop reads CASTTEGARIYNEQFF. The DNA for the CDR3 is TGCGCCAGCACCACAGAGGGGGCCCGGATTTACAATGAGCAGTTCTTC.

The chain is built from TRBV29-1 and TRBJ1-2; a possible D gene is TRBD1 (5 bases). V dropped 4 bases and J dropped 5 bases, with 11 bases sitting between them. CDR3 length: 12 amino acids. The germline CDR1 and CDR2 sequences are SQVTM and ANQGSEA. This chain's CDR3 is CSVVAGIYGYTF. CDR3 sequence (DNA): TGCAGCGTTGTTGCAGGGATATATGGCTACACCTTC.

The chain uses TRBV30 and TRBJ1-6; no clear D. With 2 bases removed from V and 6 bases from J, the gap between germline ends came to 5 bases. This CDR3 contains 12 residues. The V gene's germline CDR1 is GTSNPN and CDR2 SVGIG (reference sequence). CDR3 nucleotides: TGTGCCTGGAGTACACCTAATTCACCCCTCCACTTT. It encodes CAWSTPNSPLHF.

V is TRBV6-1 and J is TRBJ2-3, with 9 bases aligning to TRBD2. The germline CDR1 and CDR2 sequences are MNHNS and SASEGT. With 4 bases clipped from V and 2 bases from J, the junction kept 19 bases outside the gene matches. The CDR3 sequence is 20 residues long. The DNA for the CDR3 is TGTGCCAGCAGTGGGGGTGTAGCGGGAGCGTTGGGAACTATCACAGATACGCAGTATTTT. Protein: CASSGGVAGALGTITDTQYF.

V is TRBV5-1 and J is TRBJ2-2; D not certain. Trimming took off 0 bases at V and 5 bases at J, with 8 bases between the two ends. Germline V gene lookup returns CDR1 SGHRS and CDR2 YFSETQ. The CDR3 is 14 residues long. The CDR3 sequence is CASSLGSGTGELFF. For the CDR3, the DNA is TGCGCCAGCAGCTTGGGTTCCGGGACCGGGGAGCTGTTTTTT.

CDR3 sequence: CASSPIEGGLNTEAFF. The CDR3 DNA sequence: TGTGCCAGCAGTCCAATCGAAGGGGGTTTGAACACTGAAGCTTTCTTT. V gene TRBV2 combines with J gene TRBJ1-1; D perhaps matches TRBD1 (6 bases). This CDR3 contains 16 residues. Germline-derived CDR1 and CDR2 are SNHLY and FYNNEI. V was shortened by 5 bases and J by 0 bases, with 16 bases between the two germline ends. The full variable domain, completed using reference TRBV2 and TRBJ1-1, is EPEVTQTPSHQVTQMGQEVILRCVPISNHLYFYWYRQILGQKVEFLVSFYNNEISEKSEIFDDQFSVERPDGSNFTLKIRSTKLEDSAMYFCASSPIEGGLNTEAFFGQGTRLTVV.

The gene calls are TRBV5-4 and TRBJ2-7; D possibly corresponds to TRBD1 (6 bases). The V gene's germline CDR1 is SGHNT and CDR2 YYREEE (reference sequence). This CDR3 spans 15 amino acids. Trimming took off 5 bases at V and 4 bases at J, with 19 bases between the two ends. CDR3 amino acids: CASSGGSKNSYEQYF. CDR3 nucleotide sequence: TGTGCCAGCAGTGGGGGCTCCAAGAACTCGTACGAGCAGTACTTC.

V gene TRBV28 combines with J gene TRBJ2-7, with D perhaps matching TRBD1 (6 bases). In germline, CDR1 is MDHEN, CDR2 SYDVKM. The CDR3 spans 15 residues. V shed 3 bases and J shed 0 bases, with 12 bases lying between them. The CDR3 here is CASSLYRGSSYEQYF. CDR3 coding DNA: TGTGCCAGCAGTTTGTATAGGGGGAGCTCCTACGAGCAGTACTTC.

The CDR3 loop reads CASSSRTGTDTQYF. In DNA, the CDR3 is TGTGCCAGCAGTTCTCGGACAGGGACAGATACGCAGTATTTT. The V call is TRBV6-5, the J call TRBJ2-3, with 8 nucleotides matching TRBD1. The CDR3 extends over 14 amino acids. CDR1 and CDR2 from the germline V gene are MNHEY and SVGAGI. V lost 4 bases and J lost 3; bases outside the gene matches: 3.

The chain couples TRBV29-1 to TRBJ2-3; TRBD2 matches at 9 bases. Germline CDR1 is SQVTM and CDR2 is ANQGSEA. V lost 3 bases, J lost 3 bases, and 7 bases stayed unmatched. The CDR3 totals 15 residues. CDR3 sequence (DNA): TGCAGCGTTGAGGCTAGCGGGATCGGGACAGATACGCAGTATTTT. This encodes CSVEASGIGTDTQYF.

This clone has just one count. The V gene is TRBV6-1, the J gene TRBJ2-3, with D uncertain. The CDR3 loop spans 13 amino acids. Trimming removed 3 bases from V and 5 bases from J, with 9 bases in between. Germline values: CDR1 MNHNS, CDR2 SASEGT. CDR3 bases: TGTGCCAGCAGTGACACACTAATAGATACGCAGTATTTT. Translating it yields CASSDTLIDTQYF.

V gene TRBV5-5 combines with J gene TRBJ2-1, with a tentative D call TRBD1 (7 bases). The CDR3 has 16 amino acids. Looked up from germline, CDR1 is SGHKS and CDR2 is YYEKEE (reference sequence). V was cut by 4 bases and J by 0 bases, with 14 bases left in between. The DNA for the CDR3 is TGTGCCAGCAGCCAGGGGGGCCGGAGCTCCTACAATGAGCAGTTCTTC. Protein product: CASSQGGRSSYNEQFF.

The gene calls are TRBV5-1 and TRBJ2-5; TRBD1 might be the D (6 bases). Germline lookup yields CDR1 SGHRS and CDR2 YFSETQ. V was pared by 2 bases and J by 4 bases, with 15 bases between. This CDR3 has 15 amino acids. CDR3: CASSLEQGLTETQYF. The CDR3 coding sequence is TGCGCCAGCAGCTTAGAACAGGGTTTGACAGAGACCCAGTACTTC.